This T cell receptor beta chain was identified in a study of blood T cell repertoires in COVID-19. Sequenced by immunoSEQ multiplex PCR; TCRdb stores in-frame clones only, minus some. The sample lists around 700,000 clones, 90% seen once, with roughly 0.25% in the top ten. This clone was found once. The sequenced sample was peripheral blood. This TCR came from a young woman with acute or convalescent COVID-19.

The CDR3 region is CASSQEVAGGGYNEQFF. The CDR3, as DNA: TGTGCCAGCAGCCAAGAGGTAGCGGGGGGGGGATACAATGAGCAGTTCTTC. The chain is built from TRBV4-2 and TRBJ2-1; 11 positions agree with TRBD2. The trim removed 0 bases at V and 4 bases at J, leaving 5 bases unmatched. The CDR3 contains 17 residues. In germline, CDR1 is LGHNA, CDR2 YNFKEQ.